The 22 T cell receptor beta chains listed next were all sequenced from one sample in a study of shared clonotypes between healthy human individuals. Naive CD8 cells lacked CD45RO and underwent positive selection for CCR7, leaving out terminally differentiated effector memory CD45RA+ cells. Repertoires were generated with immunoSEQ multiplex PCR, while TCRdb's copy carries only in-frame clones and drops some. The data contain millions of clones, about 95% of them singletons. The sequenced sample consisted of naive CD8+ T cells sorted from blood. Source of these receptors: a man in his late teens or twenties in good health.

Comment on this clone: The sample contains more than one DNA sequence encoding this CDR3. The chain joins TRBV7-6 to TRBJ2-7; 11 bases map to TRBD1. The length of the CDR3 is 14 residues. Unmatched junction bases numbered 2, after V lost 5 bases and J lost 2 bases. Per the germline V gene, CDR1 is SGHVS and CDR2 is FNYEAQ. The CDR3 reads CASSPGQGAYEQYF. CDR3 bases: TGTGCCAGCAGCCCGGGACAGGGGGCCTACGAGCAGTACTTC.

J is TRBJ2-5 and V is TRBV6-1; the D is unclear. This CDR3 has 14 residues. Germline V gene data show CDR1 as MNHNS and CDR2 as SASEGT. Trimming left V 8 bases short and J 6 bases short, with 19 bases between. The DNA for the CDR3 is TGTGCCAGCCACCTCTTGGGCCTCGGGCAGACCCAGTACTTC. It encodes CASHLLGLGQTQYF.

The chain carries TRBV5-6 and TRBJ2-7, with D possibly TRBD1 on 6 matching bases. Trimming pared 2 bases from V and 3 bases from J, leaving 12 bases between. CDR1 is SGHDT, CDR2 YYEEEE, per germline. This CDR3 comprises 14 residues. The CDR3 region has the DNA TGTGCCAGCAGCTTAACGGACAGCATCTACGAGCAGTACTTC. Translated, it gives CASSLTDSIYEQYF.

The chain couples TRBV4-1 to TRBJ2-7; TRBD2 aligns across 12 bases. Germline loops: CDR1 MGHRA, CDR2 YSYEKL. V shed 1 base and J 4 bases; nucleotides not matched to a gene: 2. The CDR3 spans 15 residues. DNA of the CDR3: TGCGCCAGCAGCCAAGGACTAGCGGGGGAGTACGAGCAGTACTTC. It specifies CASSQGLAGEYEQYF.

This clone showed up just once. This chain connects TRBV6-5 to TRBJ1-1, with D perhaps TRBD1 (6 bases). V was trimmed by 5 bases and J by 3 bases, leaving 13 bases between them. The CDR3 is 14 residues long. The V gene's germline CDR1 is MNHEY and CDR2 SVGAGI. CDR3 protein: CASSRTGRDTEAFF. The DNA of the CDR3 is TGTGCCAGCAGTCGAACAGGGCGGGACACTGAAGCTTTCTTT.

This clone was found once. The chain combines TRBV28 with TRBJ1-1; TRBD1 agrees at 8 bases. The V gene's germline CDR1 is MDHEN and CDR2 SYDVKM. There are 12 residues in the CDR3. Unmatched junction bases numbered 5, after V lost 6 bases and J lost 8 bases. This chain's CDR3 is CASSPWDREAFF. The DNA for the CDR3 is TGTGCCAGCAGCCCTTGGGACAGGGAAGCTTTCTTT. The full variable domain, rest sourced from reference TRBV28 and TRBJ1-1, is DVKVTQSSRYLVKRTGEKVFLECVQDMDHENMFWYRQDPGLGLRLIYFSYDVKMKEKGDIPEGYSVSREKKERFSLILESASTNQTSMYLCASSPWDREAFFGQGTRLTVV.

This chain joins TRBV7-9 and TRBJ1-3; D is ambiguous. Germline assignment: CDR1 SEHNR and CDR2 FQNEAQ (reference sequence). Deletions cut 5 bases from V and 8 bases from J, with 13 bases between. CDR3 length equals 13 residues. The CDR3 here is CASSPALGDTIYF. The CDR3, as DNA: TGTGCCAGCAGCCCCGCGTTGGGAGACACCATATATTTT.

This rearrangement joins TRBV11-2 to TRBJ2-1; D ambiguous. Germline V gene lookup returns CDR1 SGHAT and CDR2 FQNNGV. V was shortened by 3 bases and J by 0 bases, with 9 bases between the two germline ends. This CDR3 is built from 15 residues. In DNA, the CDR3 is TGTGCCAGCAGCTTTTTCTCGAGCTCCTACAATGAGCAGTTCTTC. As protein: CASSFFSSSYNEQFF. The full variable domain, its missing parts supplied by reference TRBV11-2 and TRBJ2-1, is EAGVAQSPRYKIIEKRQSVAFWCNPISGHATLYWYQQILGQGPKLLIQFQNNGVVDDSQLPKDRFSAERLKGVDSTLKIQPAKLEDSAVYLCASSFFSSSYNEQFFGPGTRLTVL.

The rearrangement links TRBV6-5 to TRBJ2-7; 8 bases align to TRBD2. Germline loops: CDR1 MNHEY, CDR2 SVGAGI. After removal of 2 bases from V and 2 bases from J, the junction contained 2 bases not matched to a gene. The CDR3 length is 14 residues. The CDR3, as DNA: TGTGCCAGCAGTTACACGGGACTAGCCTACGAGCAGTACTTC. Its protein product is CASSYTGLAYEQYF.

CDR3 nucleotides: TGTGCCAGCAGTTATCGACAGATGACCTACGAGCAGTACTTC. Translating it yields CASSYRQMTYEQYF. The chain carries TRBV6-1 and TRBJ2-7; perhaps TRBD1 as D (5 bases). V lost 5 bases and J lost 2, with 13 bases in between. Germline V CDR1 and CDR2: MNHNS, SASEGT. This CDR3 is 14 amino acids long.

This chain joins TRBV27 and TRBJ2-7; D is possibly TRBD1 (7 bases). This CDR3 has 15 amino acids. The germline V gene encodes CDR1 MNHEY and CDR2 SMNVEV (reference sequence). Trimming cost V 2 bases and J 1 base, with 12 bases left between them. The CDR3 protein is CASSLRRGESYEQYF. The CDR3 DNA follows: TGTGCCAGCAGTTTACGCAGGGGGGAGTCCTACGAGCAGTACTTC.

This clone was seen only once. The V and J genes are TRBV4-3 and TRBJ1-2, with no clear D. Deletions cut 0 bases from V and 3 bases from J, with 14 bases between. From germline, CDR1 is LGHNA and CDR2 YSLEER. The CDR3 covers 16 residues. The CDR3 bases are TGCGCCAGCAGCCAAGATAGCGGCGGGCACGACTATGGCTACACCTTC. It is translated as CASSQDSGGHDYGYTF.

In the case of this clone: Other DNA sequences in this sample translate to the same CDR3. This sequence joins TRBV4-3 and TRBJ2-1, with TRBD1 as a possible D gene (5 bases). Germline CDR1 LGHNA, CDR2 YSLEER. Trimming stripped 0 bases from V and 10 bases from J, with 10 bases between. This CDR3 has 13 residues. The chain's CDR3 is CASSQDRGGEQFF. CDR3 sequence (DNA): TGCGCCAGCAGCCAAGATAGGGGTGGGGAGCAGTTCTTC.

The chain combines TRBV7-9 with TRBJ2-7; D ambiguous. This CDR3 comprises 12 residues. Trimming left V 5 bases short and J 4 bases short, with 9 bases between. Germline loops: CDR1 SEHNR, CDR2 FQNEAQ (reference sequence). The CDR3 region has the DNA TGTGCCAGCAGCCCGAAGGGTTACGAGCAGTACTTC. Translating gives CASSPKGYEQYF.

The chain carries TRBV29-1 and TRBJ1-2; D is unclear. The germline gives CDR1 SQVTM, CDR2 ANQGSEA. CDR3 size: 13 residues. Trimming removed 7 bases from V and 1 base from J, with 13 bases in between. The DNA for the CDR3 is TGCAGCGCCGAATCCTTATATAACTATGGCTACACCTTC. Its protein is CSAESLYNYGYTF.

V is TRBV28 and J is TRBJ1-3, with a weak D call TRBD1 (5 bases). Trimming removed 5 bases at V and 2 bases at J, with 13 bases between. The germline gives CDR1 MDHEN, CDR2 SYDVKM. This CDR3 has 15 residues. In DNA form, the CDR3 reads TGTGCCAGCAGTGAAGTAGTAGGGGCTGGAAACACCATATATTTT. Translation: CASSEVVGAGNTIYF. Looking up the rest from reference TRBV28 and TRBJ1-3 gives the full variable domain: DVKVTQSSRYLVKRTGEKVFLECVQDMDHENMFWYRQDPGLGLRLIYFSYDVKMKEKGDIPEGYSVSREKKERFSLILESASTNQTSMYLCASSEVVGAGNTIYFGEGSWLTVV.

V usage is TRBV7-6 and J usage is TRBJ2-1; 7 nucleotides align to TRBD1. The germline gives CDR1 SGHVS, CDR2 FNYEAQ. The J segment lost 0 bases and the V segment lost 5 bases, leaving 7 bases of the junction unmatched. CDR3 length: 16 residues. The CDR3 nucleotides read TGTGCCAGCAGCCCATGGACAGGTAGCTCCTACAATGAGCAGTTCTTC. This encodes CASSPWTGSSYNEQFF.

The V call is TRBV6-1, the J call TRBJ2-5; 8 nucleotides agree with TRBD1. Germline V gene data show CDR1 as MNHNS and CDR2 as SASEGT. The CDR3 consists of 12 residues. V shed 0 bases and J 14 bases; nucleotides not matched to a gene: 5. The CDR3 reads CASSEALDRVYF. The CDR3, as DNA: TGTGCCAGCAGTGAAGCGCTGGACAGGGTTTACTTC.

The V gene is TRBV11-2, the J gene TRBJ2-7; 12 nucleotides align to TRBD2. Germline trimming cut 5 bases from V and 0 bases from J; bases unmatched to any gene: 5. This CDR3 is 16 amino acids long. Germline loops: CDR1 SGHAT, CDR2 FQNNGV. The CDR3 loop is CASSTPTSGGSYEQYF. CDR3 in DNA: TGTGCCAGCAGCACCCCGACTAGCGGGGGCTCCTACGAGCAGTACTTC.

The chain recombines TRBV5-1 with TRBJ2-2; 12 positions agree with TRBD2. Per the germline V gene, CDR1 is SGHRS and CDR2 is YFSETQ. The V and J ends lost 2 bases and 2 bases, in that order; junction bases with no gene match: 16. The CDR3 contains 21 residues. CDR3 residues: CASSFPAKKTSGGCNTGELFF. The CDR3 region has the DNA TGCGCCAGCAGCTTCCCTGCTAAAAAGACTAGCGGGGGCTGCAACACCGGGGAGCTGTTTTTT.

This clone is a singleton in its sample. The CDR3 sequence: CASSETEPLAESSYNEQFF. The DNA for the CDR3 is TGTGCCAGCAGTGAGACAGAACCTCTAGCGGAGAGCTCCTACAATGAGCAGTTCTTC. The chain is built from TRBV2 and TRBJ2-1, with 7 bases matching TRBD2. The CDR3 is 19 amino acids. CDR1 SNHLY and CDR2 FYNNEI come from the germline V gene. J lost 0 bases, V lost 3 bases, and 14 bases had no gene match.

With regard to this clone: The sample holds other DNA sequences that translate to the same CDR3. DNA of the CDR3: TGTGCCAGCAGTTTAGTTCTCACAGATACGCAGTATTTT. Its protein is CASSLVLTDTQYF. The rearrangement joins TRBV27 to TRBJ2-3; D not certain. In germline, CDR1 is MNHEY, CDR2 SMNVEV (reference sequence). V was trimmed by 2 bases and J by 2 bases, leaving 5 bases between them. The length of the CDR3 is 13 residues.